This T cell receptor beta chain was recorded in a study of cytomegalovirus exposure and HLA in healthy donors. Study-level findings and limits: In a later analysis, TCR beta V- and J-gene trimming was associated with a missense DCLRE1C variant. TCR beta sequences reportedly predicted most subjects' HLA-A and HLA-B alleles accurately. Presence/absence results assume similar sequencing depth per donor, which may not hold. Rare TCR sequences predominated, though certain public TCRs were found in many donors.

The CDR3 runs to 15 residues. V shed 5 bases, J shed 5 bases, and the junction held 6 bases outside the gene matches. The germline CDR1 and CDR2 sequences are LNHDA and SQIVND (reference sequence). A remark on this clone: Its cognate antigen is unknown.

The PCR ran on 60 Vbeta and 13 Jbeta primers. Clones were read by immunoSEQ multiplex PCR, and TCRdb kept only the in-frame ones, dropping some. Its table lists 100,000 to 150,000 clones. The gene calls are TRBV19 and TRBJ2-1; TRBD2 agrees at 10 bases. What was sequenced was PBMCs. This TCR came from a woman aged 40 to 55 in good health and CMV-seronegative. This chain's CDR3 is CASSGPSGGDNEQFF. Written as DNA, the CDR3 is TGTGCCAGTAGTGGTCCTAGCGGGGGTGACAATGAGCAGTTCTTC.